A selection of T cell receptor beta chains follows, all from one sample in a study of blood T cells in healthy people across ages. MiXCR, applied by TCRdb to the 5' RACE reads, yields one record per CDR3 protein. The sample holds 1,500,000 or so distinct CDR3 sequences; less than 45% are singletons and the top ten take under 5%. The specimen was blood. These receptors were obtained from a woman between 18 and 29 years old in good health. The CDR3 runs from the conserved cysteine through the conserved F or W. Fields, in order: J gene, clone size, V gene, D gene, CDR3 DNA, CDR3 protein. D genes are given only for firm matches. The size entry is marked missing in some rows and otherwise reads once, few, many or a size class.

>TRBJ1-5|-|TRBV12-3/TRBV12-4|-
TGTGCCAGCAGTTTAGCGGGAGTAACACCCCAGCATTTT
CASSLAGVTPQHF
>TRBJ2-5|-|TRBV2|-
TGTGCCAGCAGTGAAAAGGGGGGCCCGCTTGCGGAGTACTTC
CASSEKGGPLAEYF
>TRBJ1-1|-|TRBV11-2|-
TGTGCCAGCACTATACGGCTTGTGGACACTGAAGCTTTCTTT
CASTIRLVDTEAFF
>TRBJ2-7|-|TRBV6-1|-
TGTGCCAGCAAACAGGGTTCTAGCGAGCAGTACTTC
CASKQGSSEQYF
>TRBJ1-6|-|TRBV6-1|-
TGTGCCAGCAGTGACGGCCTAAGGTACTCACCCCTCCACTTT
CASSDGLRYSPLHF
>TRBJ2-1|-|TRBV19|-
TGTGCCAGTAGTATAATTCCGTATGGGAATGAGCAGTTCTTC
CASSIIPYGNEQFF
>TRBJ1-3|few|TRBV4-2|TRBD1
TGCGCCAGCAGCCAGGACAGGGGTTCTGGAAACACCATATATTTT
CASSQDRGSGNTIYF
>TRBJ2-1|-|TRBV29-1|-
TGCAGCGTTGTGGGGTTGTCAGGGCTCCACGAGCAGTTCTTC
CSVVGLSGLHEQFF
>TRBJ1-4|-|TRBV6-6|-
TGTGCCAGCAGTTACACACAAGGAGGGACAACTAGTGAAAAACTGTTTTTT
CASSYTQGGTTSEKLFF
>TRBJ2-3|-|TRBV10-3|TRBD2
TGTGCCATCAGTGGCGCTGGGACTAGCGGGCTCACAGATACGCAGTATTTT
CAISGAGTSGLTDTQYF
>TRBJ2-7|few|TRBV7-8|TRBD2
TGTGCCAGCAACTTAGTAGCGGGAGTATCCTACGAGCAGTACTTC
CASNLVAGVSYEQYF
>TRBJ2-7|-|TRBV3-1|TRBD2
TGTGCCAGCAGCCAAGCACTAGCGAACTACAATGAGCAGTACTTC
CASSQALANYNEQYF
>TRBJ1-2|-|TRBV3-1|TRBD1
TGTGCCAGCAGCCTCACAGGGGAGAGCTACACCTTC
CASSLTGESYTF
>TRBJ1-5|-|TRBV2|TRBD1
TGTGCCAGCAGGGGGGACAGGGTTAGCAATCAGCCCCAGCATTTT
CASRGDRVSNQPQHF
>TRBJ2-7|-|TRBV7-9|-
TGTGCCAGCAGCTTAGCGTTGGGCCTGGTGGGGTACGAGCAGTACTTC
CASSLALGLVGYEQYF
>TRBJ2-1|few|TRBV7-2|TRBD1
TGTGCCAGCAGCTTCGGGACAGGGATTTACAATGAGCAGTTCTTC
CASSFGTGIYNEQFF
>TRBJ2-1|few|TRBV3-1|-
TGTGCCAGCAGCCAAGTACAGGGAAGTTACAATGAGCAGTTCTTC
CASSQVQGSYNEQFF
>TRBJ2-1|few|TRBV12-5|-
TGTGCTAGTGGTCCAACCCTAGCAGGTGAGCAGTTCTTC
CASGPTLAGEQFF
>TRBJ1-1|-|TRBV20-1|-
TGCAGTGTTCGTCGCCACGTTAACACTGAAGCTTTCTTT
CSVRRHVNTEAFF
>TRBJ2-3|few|TRBV20-1|TRBD1
TGCAGTGCTAGACGGACAGGGATAACAGATACGCAGTATTTT
CSARRTGITDTQYF
>TRBJ2-1|-|TRBV6-5|-
TGTGCCAGCAGATTACAGGCTCTAAGCTCCTACAATGAGCAGTTCTTC
CASRLQALSSYNEQFF
>TRBJ1-1|few|TRBV6-2/TRBV6-3|-
TGTGCCAGCAGTTCCGGGGGGGTGAACACTGAAGCTTTCTTT
CASSSGGVNTEAFF
>TRBJ2-5|-|TRBV28|TRBD1
TGTGCCAGCAGTTTAGACCCCCGGACAGGGGAAGAGACCCAGTACTTC
CASSLDPRTGEETQYF
>TRBJ2-3|-|TRBV9|TRBD2
TGTGCCAGCAGCGTAGCCCCCCCCAGCGGGGGCACAGATACGCAGTATTTT
CASSVAPPSGGTDTQYF
>TRBJ1-1|-|TRBV10-3|-
TGTGCCATCAGTTTCGGGGGGAGGACTGAAGCTTTCTTT
CAISFGGRTEAFF
>TRBJ2-5|few|TRBV20-1|-
TGCAGTGCTAGGATAGGACAGCAAATACAAGAGACCCAGTACTTC
CSARIGQQIQETQYF
>TRBJ2-1|-|TRBV5-1|TRBD1
TGCGCCAGCAGCCCAGACAGGGGAGGTATCAATGAGCAGTTCTTC
CASSPDRGGINEQFF
>TRBJ1-6|-|TRBV3-1|-
TGTGCCAGCAGGTATGGTTCCGGGAGTTCACCCCTCCACTTT
CASRYGSGSSPLHF
>TRBJ1-2|-|TRBV28|-
TGTGCCAGCAGTTTATATAAATATGGCTACACCTTC
CASSLYKYGYTF
>TRBJ2-7|once|TRBV20-1|-
TGCAGTGCTATTGAGGGTACCTACGAGCAGTACTTC
CSAIEGTYEQYF
>TRBJ1-1|few|TRBV9|-
TGTGCCAGCAGTGTTGGAGGGGCCGGAACTGAAGCTTTCTTT
CASSVGGAGTEAFF
>TRBJ1-1|-|TRBV20-1|TRBD1
TGCAGTGCTAGAGATTGGGGACAGGGTAACACTGAAGCTTTCTTT
CSARDWGQGNTEAFF